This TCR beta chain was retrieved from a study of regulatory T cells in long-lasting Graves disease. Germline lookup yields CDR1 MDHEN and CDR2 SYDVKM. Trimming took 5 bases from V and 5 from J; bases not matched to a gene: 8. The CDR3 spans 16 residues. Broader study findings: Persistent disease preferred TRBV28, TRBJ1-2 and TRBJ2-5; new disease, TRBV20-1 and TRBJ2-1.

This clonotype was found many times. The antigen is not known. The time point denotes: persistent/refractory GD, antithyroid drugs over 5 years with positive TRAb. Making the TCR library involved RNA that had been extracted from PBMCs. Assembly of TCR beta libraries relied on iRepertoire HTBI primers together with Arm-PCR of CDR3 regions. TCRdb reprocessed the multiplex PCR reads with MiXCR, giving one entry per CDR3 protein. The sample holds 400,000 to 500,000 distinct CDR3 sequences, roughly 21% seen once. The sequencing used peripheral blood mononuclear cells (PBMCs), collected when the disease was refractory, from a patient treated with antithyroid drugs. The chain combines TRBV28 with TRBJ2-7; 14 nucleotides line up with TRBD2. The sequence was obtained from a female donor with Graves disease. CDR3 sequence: CASSPGTSGGKNEQYF. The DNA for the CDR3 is TGTGCCAGCAGTCCGGGGACTAGCGGGGGTAAGAACGAGCAGTACTTC.